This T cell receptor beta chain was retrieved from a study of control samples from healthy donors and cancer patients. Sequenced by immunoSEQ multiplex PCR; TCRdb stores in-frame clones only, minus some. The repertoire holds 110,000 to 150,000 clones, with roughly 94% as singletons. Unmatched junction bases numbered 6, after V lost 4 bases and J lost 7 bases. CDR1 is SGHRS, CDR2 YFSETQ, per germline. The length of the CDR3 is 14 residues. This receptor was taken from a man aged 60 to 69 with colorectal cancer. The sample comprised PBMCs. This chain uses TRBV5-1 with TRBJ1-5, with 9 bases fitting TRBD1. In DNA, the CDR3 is TGCGCCAGCAGCGCGGGACAGGGTGGACAGCCCCAGCATTTT. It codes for CASSAGQGGQPQHF.